The 12 T cell receptor beta chains given below trace back to one sample, sequenced in a study of blood T cell repertoires in COVID-19. Only in-frame clones appear in the TCRdb table, and some are missing; sequencing was by immunoSEQ multiplex PCR. The table lists some 47,000 clones, around 88% of them singletons, with over 2% in the top ten. The sequenced sample consisted of peripheral blood. The receptor source for this set is a woman aged 55-70 years with acute or convalescent COVID-19.

The gene calls are TRBV10-3 and TRBJ2-3, with 7 nucleotides matching TRBD1. V dropped 6 bases and J dropped 4; count of bases not matched to a gene: 7. The CDR3 is 14 residues long. Germline V gene lookup returns CDR1 ENHRY and CDR2 SYGVKD. Here the CDR3 reads CAISQGQVPDTQYF. The CDR3 bases are TGTGCCATCAGCCAAGGACAGGTCCCAGATACGCAGTATTTT.

The V gene is TRBV12-5, the J gene TRBJ1-4, with a weak D call TRBD1 (5 bases). Germline CDR1 reads LGHNT; CDR2 reads FRNRAP. The CDR3 totals 15 residues. Trimming stripped 6 bases from V and 0 bases from J, with 11 bases between. For the CDR3, the DNA is TGTGCTAGTGGGGTAGGGGATTCAACTAATGAAAAACTGTTTTTT. Its translation is CASGVGDSTNEKLFF.

This rearrangement joins TRBV5-5 to TRBJ2-7, with TRBD2 as a possible D gene (6 bases). Germline loops: CDR1 SGHKS, CDR2 YYEKEE (reference sequence). V gave up 0 bases and J gave up 7 bases, with 11 bases separating them. The CDR3 consists of 13 residues. CDR3 bases: TGTGCCAGCAGCTTGGAATGGGGAGGAGAGCAGTACTTC. Amino acid sequence: CASSLEWGGEQYF.

V gene TRBV25-1 combines with J gene TRBJ2-7; TRBD1 aligns across 12 bases. Looked up from germline, CDR1 is MGHDK and CDR2 is SYGVNS. This CDR3 is 15 amino acids long. Germline trimming cut 6 bases from V and 7 bases from J; bases unmatched to any gene: 10. CDR3 DNA: TGTGCCAGCAGCCCCCCGGGACAGGGGGCTTGGGAGCAGTACTTC. This sequence encodes CASSPPGQGAWEQYF.

Here the CDR3 reads CASSLANRVTEAFF. The DNA of the CDR3 is TGCGCCAGCAGCTTGGCCAACAGGGTCACTGAAGCTTTCTTT. This chain connects TRBV5-1 to TRBJ1-1; TRBD1 is a possible D gene (6 bases). CDR1 SGHRS and CDR2 YFSETQ come from the germline V gene. V was cut by 0 bases and J by 4 bases, with 10 bases left in between. This CDR3 region has 14 residues.

The chain employs TRBV2 and TRBJ2-5; 8 bases map to TRBD2. CDR1 and CDR2 from the germline V gene are SNHLY and FYNNEI. The V segment lost 4 bases and the J segment 5 bases; nucleotides outside the gene matches: 3. The length of the CDR3 is 13 residues. The CDR3 sequence is CASSVGLEETQYF. The CDR3 coding sequence is TGTGCCAGCAGTGTGGGACTAGAGGAGACCCAGTACTTC.

This clone was observed once. The chain employs TRBV19 and TRBJ1-6; 10 nucleotides match TRBD1. Germline CDR1 reads LNHDA; CDR2 reads SQIVND (reference sequence). Trimming took 3 bases from V and 8 from J; bases not matched to a gene: 7. This CDR3 spans 16 amino acids. This CDR3 reads CASSISLGQGYSPLHF. For the CDR3, the DNA is TGTGCCAGTAGTATCTCCCTGGGACAGGGGTATTCACCCCTCCACTTT.

This CDR3 is CASSKTSNQPQHF. In nucleotides, the CDR3 is TGTGCCAGCAGTAAGACAAGCAATCAGCCCCAGCATTTT. V gene TRBV12-3 or TRBV12-4 combines with J gene TRBJ1-5; no firm D call. The CDR3 runs to 13 residues. Trimming shortened V by 5 bases and J by 1 base, and 6 bases separated the two germline ends.

This chain links TRBV16 with TRBJ2-1; TRBD2 matches 7 bases. Trimming at V came to 2 bases and at J to 5 bases, leaving 6 bases not matched to a gene. Germline lookup yields CDR1 KGHSY and CDR2 FQNENV. This CDR3 has 15 amino acids. For the CDR3, the DNA is TGTGCCAGCAGCCAAGGCGCTAGCGGCCACAATGAGCAGTTCTTC. It yields the protein CASSQGASGHNEQFF. Full variable domain (missing parts from reference TRBV16 and TRBJ2-1): GEEVAQTPKHLVRGEGQKAKLYCAPIKGHSYVFWYQQVLKNEFKFLISFQNENVFDETGMPKERFSAKCLPNSPCSLEIQATKLEDSAVYFCASSQGASGHNEQFFGPGTRLTVL.

J is TRBJ1-3 and V is TRBV9; no reliable D call. Trimming took 0 bases from V and 0 from J, leaving 13 bases between them. Germline V CDR1 and CDR2: SGDLS, YYNGEE. The CDR3 consists of 17 residues. CDR3 coding DNA: TGTGCCAGCAGCGTAGGTTCCTTAGATACCTCTGGAAACACCATATATTTT. Amino acids: CASSVGSLDTSGNTIYF.

The genes are TRBV28 and TRBJ1-2; D gene uncertain. The CDR3 totals 14 residues. Trimming removed 7 bases from V and 2 bases from J, with 14 bases in between. Per the germline V gene, CDR1 is MDHEN and CDR2 is SYDVKM. This CDR3 reads CASIEGGSNYGYTF. CDR3 coding DNA: TGTGCCAGCATAGAGGGCGGTTCGAACTATGGCTACACCTTC.

V usage is TRBV24-1 and J usage is TRBJ2-7, with TRBD1 as a possible D gene (6 bases). Between the trimmed V and J ends, which lost 4 bases and 0 bases, there was a span of 12 bases. CDR3 size: 15 residues. Germline V lookup: CDR1 KGHDR, CDR2 SFDVKD. CDR3 in amino acids: CATSDSGTNSYEQYF. The DNA of the CDR3 is TGTGCCACCAGTGACTCCGGGACAAACTCCTACGAGCAGTACTTC.